This TCR beta chain derives from a study of graft-versus-host responses after intestinal transplantation. Overall study: Each recipient received anti-thymocyte globulin induction, then tacrolimus and steroids for approximately 3 years. General observations from the study: Recipient marrow contained GvH clones, some of which appeared first in ileum or blood. With peak circulating GvH clone levels came an association with early post-transplant HvG declines.

Repertoires were generated with immunoSEQ multiplex PCR, while TCRdb's copy carries only in-frame clones and drops some. Found here are approximately 130,000 clones, about 92% of them singletons; the top ten hold around 0.16%. V was shortened by 5 bases and J by 5 bases, with 13 bases between the two germline ends. CDR1 and CDR2 (germline): SGHRS, YFSETQ. The CDR3 has 13 amino acids. In this sample, this clone turned up once. What it binds is not known. The receptor comes from a human donor who received an intestinal transplant. This chain uses TRBV5-1 with TRBJ2-5, with a tentative D call TRBD2 (6 bases). The sample consisted of unstimulated CD4+ T cells sorted from spleen or lymph node cells, taken before intestinal transplant. The CDR3 coding sequence is TGCGCCAGCAGAGGTACTAGCCAGGAGACCCAGTACTTC. This encodes CASRGTSQETQYF.